The 13 T cell receptor beta chains presented below share a single source sample, sequenced in a study of T cells in localized non-small cell lung cancer. The protocol was immunoSEQ multiplex PCR, while the TCRdb copy is restricted to in-frame clones and leaves out a portion. Among about 23,000 clones listed, 90% were seen once. Sequenced here: peripheral blood, sampled before any cancer treatment. These receptors originate from a woman aged 35 to 70 with stage I lung adenocarcinoma.

This clone has just a few counts. This chain links TRBV19 with TRBJ1-2; D unresolved. V lost 7 bases and J lost 2, with 8 bases in between. The V gene's germline CDR1 is LNHDA and CDR2 SQIVND (reference sequence). The CDR3 length is 12 residues. This chain's CDR3 is CASNADNYGYTF. DNA for the CDR3: TGTGCCAGTAATGCCGACAACTATGGCTACACCTTC.

The J gene is TRBJ2-1, the V gene TRBV6-4; 8 nucleotides align to TRBD2. The germline V gene has CDR1 MRHNA and CDR2 SNTAGT. V shed 0 bases and J 9 bases; nucleotides not matched to a gene: 7. This CDR3 is built from 15 residues. The CDR3 DNA reads as TGTGCCAGCAGTGACTCAAGCGGGGGCTTTAGTGAGCAGTTCTTC. Translating gives CASSDSSGGFSEQFF.

The chain couples TRBV28 to TRBJ2-5, with TRBD2 matching 7 bases. This CDR3 comprises 15 residues. Germline V gives CDR1 MDHEN, CDR2 SYDVKM. Trimming removed 2 bases from V and 4 bases from J; junction bases left unmatched: 7. The CDR3 region is CASSLGGSIGETQYF. In DNA form, the CDR3 reads TGTGCCAGCAGTTTAGGCGGGAGTATCGGAGAGACCCAGTACTTC. Using reference TRBV28 and TRBJ2-5 for the parts outside the CDR3, the full variable domain is DVKVTQSSRYLVKRTGEKVFLECVQDMDHENMFWYRQDPGLGLRLIYFSYDVKMKEKGDIPEGYSVSREKKERFSLILESASTNQTSMYLCASSLGGSIGETQYFGPGTRLLVL.

This chain uses TRBV5-6 with TRBJ2-6; weak D call: TRBD2 (5 bases). The CDR3 totals 13 residues. The V end lost 4 bases, the J end lost 5 bases, and 7 bases lay between the germline ends. CDR1 and CDR2 (germline): SGHDT, YYEEEE. The CDR3 is CASSPGRANVLTF. CDR3 coding DNA: TGTGCCAGCAGCCCGGGGAGGGCCAACGTCCTGACTTTC.

The J gene is TRBJ2-7, the V gene TRBV5-1; 9 bases line up with TRBD2. V shed 1 base, J shed 3 bases, and the junction held 5 bases outside the gene matches. CDR1 and CDR2 (germline): SGHRS, YFSETQ. The CDR3 has 15 amino acids. CDR3 in amino acids: CASSLSGTSSYEQYF. CDR3 nucleotide sequence: TGCGCCAGCAGCTTGAGCGGGACTAGCAGCTACGAGCAGTACTTC. The full variable domain, rest sourced from reference TRBV5-1 and TRBJ2-7, is KAGVTQTPRYLIKTRGQQVTLSCSPISGHRSVSWYQQTPGQGLQFLFEYFSETQRNKGNFPGRFSGRQFSNSRSEMNVSTLELGDSALYLCASSLSGTSSYEQYFGPGTRLTVT.

As to this clone: The limits of the CDR3 on the DNA are not certain, so only TCRdb's listed CDR3 is given. This chain uses TRBV5-1 with TRBJ2-3; the table's D call of TRBD2 was not tested on the DNA. Germline V gene sequence: CDR1 SGHRS, CDR2 YFSETQ. The CDR3 numbers 18 amino acids, ends counted. CDR3 sequence reads: CASSFGAGSRGVGDTQYF.

The chain links TRBV29-1 to TRBJ2-3; D unresolved. CDR1 and CDR2 (germline): SQVTM, ANQGSEA. This CDR3 has 11 amino acids. Trimming cost V 2 bases and J 3 bases, with 3 bases left between them. CDR3 nucleotides: TGCAGCGTTGAATATACAGATACGCAGTATTTT. It encodes CSVEYTDTQYF.

This chain connects TRBV30 to TRBJ1-1; 10 bases are a match to TRBD1. With V trimmed by 5 bases and J by 5 bases, 5 bases remained unmatched. The CDR3 is 13 residues long. Germline V CDR1 and CDR2: GTSNPN, SVGIG (reference sequence). CDR3 sequence: CAWQDRGETEAFF. CDR3 in DNA: TGTGCCTGGCAGGACAGGGGGGAAACTGAAGCTTTCTTT.

CDR3 loop: CASSPRNTGELFF. The CDR3 nucleotides read TGTGCCAGCAGCCCGCGAAACACCGGGGAGCTGTTTTTT. V and J are TRBV7-2 and TRBJ2-2; D remains unclear. Trimming shortened V by 5 bases and J by 2 bases, and 6 bases separated the two germline ends. Germline values: CDR1 SGHTA, CDR2 FQGNSA. The CDR3 loop spans 13 amino acids.

The rearrangement links TRBV6-5 to TRBJ2-5; 7 nucleotides line up with TRBD1. The J segment lost 5 bases and the V segment lost 6 bases, leaving 12 bases of the junction unmatched. The CDR3 has 15 amino acids. The germline V gene has CDR1 MNHEY and CDR2 SVGAGI. The CDR3 region is CASSLQGNRLETQYF. Here the CDR3 DNA reads TGTGCCAGCAGCCTACAGGGGAACCGTTTGGAGACCCAGTACTTC.

V usage is TRBV7-2 and J usage is TRBJ1-1; D call uncertain. The CDR3 consists of 14 residues. The V end lost 4 bases, the J end lost 2 bases, and 11 bases lay between the germline ends. Germline CDR1 is SGHTA and CDR2 is FQGNSA. The CDR3 is CASSSYMFNTEAFF. For the CDR3, the DNA is TGTGCCAGCAGCTCCTATATGTTCAACACTGAAGCTTTCTTT.

The V and J genes are TRBV28 and TRBJ1-5; 7 bases fit TRBD1. Germline CDR1 reads MDHEN; CDR2 reads SYDVKM. The CDR3 loop spans 12 amino acids. The junction had 5 bases not matched to a gene; V was cut back by 8 bases and J by 7 bases. CDR3 sequence (DNA): TGTGCCAGCGGCGACAGGGTACAGCCCCAGCATTTT. Translating it yields CASGDRVQPQHF.

The CDR3 DNA reads as TGCAGCGTTCGGACAGGGAACACTGAAGCTTTCTTT. Residues: CSVRTGNTEAFF. This sequence joins TRBV29-1 and TRBJ1-1; 7 bases are a match to TRBD1. With V trimmed by 5 bases and J by 1 base, 1 base remained unmatched. CDR1 is SQVTM, CDR2 ANQGSEA, per germline. The CDR3 contains 12 residues.